This T cell receptor beta chain was obtained from a study of blood T cells in healthy people across ages. The CDR3 runs 16 residues. The V gene's germline CDR1 is SGDLS and CDR2 YYNGEE. The V and J ends lost 4 bases and 6 bases respectively, with 17 bases between them. With a J-beta primer mix and a sample-barcoded 5' primer, a second PCR ran about 6 to 11 cycles. MiXCR was run by TCRdb on the 5' RACE reads, yielding one entry per CDR3 protein. Among approximately 1,000,000 distinct CDR3 sequences listed, roughly 45% were seen once. The source material was blood. The receptor was isolated from a woman between 55 and 75 years old in good health. The V call is TRBV9, the J call TRBJ1-6, with unresolved D. CDR3: CASSTHSGRSNSPLHF. CDR3 nucleotide sequence: TGTGCCAGCAGCACCCACTCCGGTCGGAGTAATTCACCCCTCCACTTT.